These T cell receptor beta chains were read from a single sample in a study of neoadjuvant anti-PD-1 for oral cavity cancer. Profiled with immunoSEQ multiplex PCR; TCRdb holds only in-frame clones, not every one. The sample lists about 7,200 clones; approximately 79% were seen once. Sequencing was performed on PBMCs, taken before nivolumab (anti-PD-1) treatment. The source is a person between 40 and 85 years old with oral cavity squamous cell carcinoma. Each CDR3 is given with its conserved first and last residue. D genes are given only for firm matches. Not all rows give a size; the values are once, few, many and, for expanded clones, a class.

size,V,J,D,CDR3,DNA
few,TRBV11-2,TRBJ1-1,.,CASSLVSVNTEAFF,TGTGCCAGCAGCTTAGTTTCAGTGAACACTGAAGCTTTCTTT
.,TRBV19,TRBJ2-7,.,CASRYGPDYEQYF,TGTGCCAGTAGATACGGACCTGACTACGAGCAGTACTTC
.,TRBV9,TRBJ2-3,.,CASSVSISDTQYF,TGTGCCAGCAGCGTGAGCATTTCAGATACGCAGTATTTT
once,TRBV5-1,TRBJ2-7,.,CASSQERDEQYF,TGCGCCAGCAGCCAAGAGAGGGACGAGCAGTACTTC
few,TRBV2,TRBJ2-7,.,CASSELRENEQYF,TGTGCCAGCAGTGAATTACGGGAAAACGAGCAGTACTTC
.,TRBV19,TRBJ2-3,.,CASSLGPRTDTQYF,TGTGCCAGTAGTCTAGGACCACGCACAGATACGCAGTATTTT
.,TRBV5-4,TRBJ2-3,TRBD2,CASSLGRRGGSTDTQYF,TGTGCCAGCAGCTTGGGGCGGCGGGGGGGTTCCACAGATACGCAGTATTTT
.,TRBV4-1,TRBJ1-2,.,CASSRGSGSGDGYTF,TGCGCCAGCAGCCGAGGGTCGGGCTCGGGGGATGGCTACACCTTC
once,TRBV19,TRBJ1-5,TRBD1,CASTPRRDSVHLSNQPQHF,TGTGCCAGTACCCCGAGGCGGGACAGTGTTCATCTTAGCAATCAGCCCCAGCATTTT
once,TRBV4-2,TRBJ2-5,TRBD1,CASSQDGNGQEETQYF,TGTGCCAGCAGCCAAGATGGGAATGGACAGGAAGAGACCCAGTACTTC
few,TRBV27,TRBJ1-5,TRBD1,CASTNLGDRGRVQPQHF,TGTGCCAGCACTAATCTAGGGGACAGGGGACGGGTCCAGCCCCAGCATTTT